The 5 T cell receptor beta chains given below trace back to one sample, sequenced in a study of human T cells and chemical hapten exposure. Extraction yielded total RNA from whole blood (unfractionated). Unique molecular identifiers were attached to individual cDNA molecules within the library. TCRdb re-analysed the reads in MiXCR, keeping a single row per CDR3 protein. Here the sample spans 95,000 to 150,000 distinct CDR3 sequences, around 9% being singletons. Source material: whole blood. The receptors derive from a human donor in good health. Some clones in this sample may be carry-over from other donors' samples.

This rearrangement joins TRBV13 to TRBJ1-6; 10 bases line up with TRBD1. This CDR3 comprises 16 residues. Germline V gene sequence: CDR1 PRHDT, CDR2 FYEKMQ (reference sequence). Trimming took 4 bases from V and 7 from J; bases not matched to a gene: 7. CDR3 in DNA: TGTGCCAGCAGCTCATACGGACAGGGGGGGAATTCACCCCTCCACTTT. Its translation: CASSSYGQGGNSPLHF.

This clonotype has just a few counts. The gene calls are TRBV5-4 and TRBJ1-3; D gene uncertain. Germline V gene lookup returns CDR1 SGHNT and CDR2 YYREEE (reference sequence). Trimming left V 0 bases short and J 0 bases short, with 7 bases between. The CDR3 covers 15 residues. DNA of the CDR3: TGTGCCAGCAGCTTGGATGGTTACTCTGGAAACACCATATATTTT. It codes for CASSLDGYSGNTIYF.

J is TRBJ1-1 and V is TRBV12-3 or TRBV12-4; TRBD1 agrees at 7 bases. V was clipped by 6 bases and J by 3 bases; unmatched bases: 7. CDR3 length: 14 amino acids. The CDR3 DNA is TGTGCCAGCAGACTAACAGGGGAAGACACTGAAGCTTTCTTT. This sequence encodes CASRLTGEDTEAFF.

This clonotype has a count of ten or more. The chain is built from TRBV7-2 and TRBJ1-4; TRBD1 is a possible D gene (6 bases). The V and J ends lost 5 bases and 10 bases respectively, with 11 bases between them. Germline lookup yields CDR1 SGHTA and CDR2 FQGNSA. This CDR3 has 12 residues. CDR3 residues: CASSTTGRKLFF. The CDR3 DNA is TGTGCCAGCAGCACGACAGGTCGAAAACTGTTTTTT.

The V gene is TRBV18, the J gene TRBJ2-5; D may be TRBD1 or TRBD2 (5 bases each). The V gene's germline CDR1 is KGHSH and CDR2 LQKENI. Trimming removed 6 bases at V and 5 bases at J, with 16 bases between. This CDR3 has 14 amino acids. Written as DNA, the CDR3 is TGTGCCAGCTCCACCAATGGGGGTCCGGAGACCCAGTACTTC. Protein sequence: CASSTNGGPETQYF.